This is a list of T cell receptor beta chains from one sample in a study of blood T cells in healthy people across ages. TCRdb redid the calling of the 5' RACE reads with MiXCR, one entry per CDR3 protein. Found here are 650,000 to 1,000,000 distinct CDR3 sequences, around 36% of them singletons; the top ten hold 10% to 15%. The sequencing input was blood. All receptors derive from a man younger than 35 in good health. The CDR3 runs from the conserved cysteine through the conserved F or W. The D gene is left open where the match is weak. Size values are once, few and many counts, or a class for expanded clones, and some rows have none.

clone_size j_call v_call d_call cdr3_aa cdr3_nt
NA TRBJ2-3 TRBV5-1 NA CASGAGQSSSTDTQYF TGTGCCAGCGGCGCCGGACAGAGCTCTAGCACAGATACGCAGTATTTT
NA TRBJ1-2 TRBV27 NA CASSLEGPTNYGYTF TGTGCCAGCAGTTTAGAAGGGCCCACTAACTATGGCTACACCTTC
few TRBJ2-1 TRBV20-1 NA CSASLEEQFF TGCAGTGCTAGTTTAGAAGAGCAGTTCTTC
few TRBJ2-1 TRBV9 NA CASSVEDRLPEQFF TGTGCCAGCAGCGTAGAGGATCGGCTGCCTGAGCAGTTCTTC
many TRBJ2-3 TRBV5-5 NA CASSLLSGRTTDTQYF TGTGCCAGCAGCTTACTTTCCGGTCGAACAACAGATACGCAGTATTTT
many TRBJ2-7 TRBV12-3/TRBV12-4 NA CASSLDSPYEQYF TGTGCCAGCAGTTTAGACAGTCCCTACGAGCAGTACTTC
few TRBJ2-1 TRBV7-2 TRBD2 CASSRQPGLIIAEQFF TGTGCCAGCAGCAGACAGCCGGGACTAATTATTGCTGAGCAGTTCTTC
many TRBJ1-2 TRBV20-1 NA CSAPARDYTF TGCAGTGCTCCCGCCCGTGACTACACCTTC
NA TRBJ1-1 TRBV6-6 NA CASTTGGEAFF TGTGCCAGCACCACGGGGGGTGAAGCTTTCTTT
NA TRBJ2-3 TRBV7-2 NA CASNLEGFGSNTDTQYF TGTGCCAGCAACTTAGAAGGGTTCGGGTCTAACACAGATACGCAGTATTTT
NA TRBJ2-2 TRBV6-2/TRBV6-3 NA CASSYEGGELFF TGTGCCAGCAGTTACGAGGGCGGGGAGCTGTTTTTT
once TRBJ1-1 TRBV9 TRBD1 CASSPRDRGGTEAFF TGTGCCAGCAGCCCCCGGGACAGGGGCGGGACTGAAGCTTTCTTT
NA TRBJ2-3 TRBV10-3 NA CATMKDTQYF TGTGCCACCATGAAGGATACGCAGTATTTT
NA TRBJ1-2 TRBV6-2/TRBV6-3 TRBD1 CASSLPTGWNYGYTF TGTGCCAGCAGTCTTCCGACAGGGTGGAACTATGGCTACACCTTC
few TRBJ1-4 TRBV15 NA CATSRDEKLFF TGTGCCACCAGCAGAGATGAAAAACTGTTTTTT
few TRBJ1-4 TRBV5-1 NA CASSLVHGNEKLFF TGCGCCAGCAGCTTGGTTCACGGTAATGAAAAACTGTTTTTT
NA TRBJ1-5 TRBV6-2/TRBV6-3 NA CASSPGVTFNQPQHF TGTGCCAGCAGCCCGGGGGTGACCTTCAATCAACCCCAGCATTTT
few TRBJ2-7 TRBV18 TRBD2 CASSPGVTSDEQYF TGTGCCAGCTCACCAGGTGTGACTAGCGACGAGCAGTACTTC
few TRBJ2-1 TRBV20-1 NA CRALRGPNSGNEQFF TGCAGAGCGTTAAGGGGACCTAATAGCGGTAATGAGCAGTTCTTC
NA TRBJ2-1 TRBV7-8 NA CASSLAKLDIKFGYNEQFF TGTGCCAGCAGCTTAGCCAAGCTGGACATCAAATTCGGGTACAATGAGCAGTTCTTC
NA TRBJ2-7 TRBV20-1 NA CSAYRQGGAAYEQYF TGCAGTGCTTACCGACAGGGAGGAGCGGCTTACGAGCAGTACTTC
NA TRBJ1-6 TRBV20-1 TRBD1 CSASGPGQGFNSPLHF TGCAGTGCTAGTGGTCCGGGACAGGGTTTTAATTCACCCCTCCACTTT
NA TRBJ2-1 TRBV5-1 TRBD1 CASSLILSRGSYNEQFF TGCGCCAGCAGCTTGATACTAAGCAGGGGGTCCTACAATGAGCAGTTCTTC
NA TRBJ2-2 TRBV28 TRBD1 CASSWGTDINTGELFF TGTGCCAGCAGTTGGGGGACAGACATAAACACCGGGGAGCTGTTTTTT
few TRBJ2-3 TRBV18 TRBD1 CASSPPSGQDGQTQYF TGTGCCAGCTCACCACCCTCGGGACAGGATGGCCAAACGCAGTATTTT
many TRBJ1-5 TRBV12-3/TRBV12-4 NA CASRATGLSNQPQHF TGTGCCAGCAGAGCAACAGGGTTGAGCAATCAGCCCCAGCATTTT
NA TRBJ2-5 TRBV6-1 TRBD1 CASSAPPGQRKETQYF TGTGCCAGCAGTGCCCCACCGGGACAGCGAAAAGAGACCCAGTACTTC